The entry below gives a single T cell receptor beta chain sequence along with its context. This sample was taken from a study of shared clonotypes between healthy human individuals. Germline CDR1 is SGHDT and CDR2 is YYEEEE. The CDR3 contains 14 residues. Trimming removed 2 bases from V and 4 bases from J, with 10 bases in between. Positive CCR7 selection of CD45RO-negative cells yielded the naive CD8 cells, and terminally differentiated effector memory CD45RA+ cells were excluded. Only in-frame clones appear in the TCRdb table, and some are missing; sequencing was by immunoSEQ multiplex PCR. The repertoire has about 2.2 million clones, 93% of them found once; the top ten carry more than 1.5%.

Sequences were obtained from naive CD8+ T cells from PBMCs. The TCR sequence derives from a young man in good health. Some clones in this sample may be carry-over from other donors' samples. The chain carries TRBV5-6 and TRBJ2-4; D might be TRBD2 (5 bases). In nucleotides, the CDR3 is TGTGCCAGCAGCTTTCAGGACTGGAAAAACATTCAGTACTTC. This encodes CASSFQDWKNIQYF.